A selection of T cell receptor beta chains follows, all from one sample in a study of blood T cell repertoires in COVID-19. The repertoire was sequenced with immunoSEQ multiplex PCR; TCRdb's copy has only in-frame clones and lacks some. There are 90,000 to 130,000 clones in the sample; roughly 88% occur only once, and roughly 0.83% lies in the top ten. Sequences were obtained from peripheral blood. Source of these receptors: a woman between 65 and 79 years old with acute or convalescent COVID-19. Each CDR3 is given with its conserved first and last residue. Fields, in order: D gene, V gene, clone size, J gene, CDR3 DNA, CDR3 protein. A D gene is named only where the DNA matches it firmly. A clone size is listed for some rows: how often the clone was seen (once, few, many), or a class if it is expanded.

TRBD1	TRBV5-4	.	TRBJ1-4	TGTGCCAGCAGTTTGGACAGGGTAAATGAAAAACTGTTTTTT	CASSLDRVNEKLFF
.	TRBV9	.	TRBJ1-5	TGTGCCAGCAGCGTAGGAAACAACCCAAATCAGCCCCAGCATTTT	CASSVGNNPNQPQHF
.	TRBV30	few	TRBJ2-5	TGTGCCTGGAGTGGTGGTCTTGGGGGGGAGACCCAGTACTTC	CAWSGGLGGETQYF
TRBD1	TRBV18	.	TRBJ1-1	TGTGCCAGCTCACCCCTTGGCGCAGGGGGGACTGAAGCTTTCTTT	CASSPLGAGGTEAFF
.	TRBV9	.	TRBJ1-1	TGTGCCAGCAGCGGGGCGAACACTGAAGCTTTCTTT	CASSGANTEAFF
.	TRBV4-1	.	TRBJ1-4	TGCGCCAGCAGCCAAGCAACCTCAAAGGACACAGGGCTAAATGAAAAACTGTTTTTT	CASSQATSKDTGLNEKLFF
.	TRBV6-5	.	TRBJ2-1	TGTGCCAGCACCGTCGACCGGAGCTCCTACAATGAGCAGTTCTTC	CASTVDRSSYNEQFF
.	TRBV7-6	.	TRBJ2-2	TGTGCCAGCAGCTTAGGCGGGCGGGGGAACACCGGGGAGCTGTTTTTT	CASSLGGRGNTGELFF
TRBD1	TRBV27	.	TRBJ1-2	TGTGCCAGCAGTTTATCCGGGACAGGGAATCTTTATGGCTACACCTTC	CASSLSGTGNLYGYTF
.	TRBV19	once	TRBJ2-7	TGTGCCAGTAGTACCACGGGGGGCGGTACCCTCTACGAGCAGTACTTC	CASSTTGGGTLYEQYF
TRBD1	TRBV9	.	TRBJ1-2	TGTGCCAGCAGCACCAAGACAGGGGGTCAAGGCTACACCTTC	CASSTKTGGQGYTF
TRBD2	TRBV5-3	.	TRBJ2-7	TGTGCCAGAAGACTAGCGGGGTTCTACGAGCAGTACTTC	CARRLAGFYEQYF
.	TRBV7-9	few	TRBJ2-4	TGTGCCAGCAGCTCACGGTTGGAGGGCAAAAACATTCAGTACTTC	CASSSRLEGKNIQYF
.	TRBV10-3	.	TRBJ2-1	TGTGCCGCGGCTCCAGGGATGAATGACAATGAGCAGTTCTTC	CAAAPGMNDNEQFF